These T cell receptor beta chains were read from a single sample in a study of T cells after yellow fever vaccination. TCRdb redid the calling of the 5' RACE reads with MiXCR, one entry per CDR3 protein. This table has about 220,000 distinct CDR3 sequences, roughly 3.3% appearing once. Source: CD4+ T cells sorted from PBMCs, taken 10 days after the yellow fever booster vaccination. These receptors were obtained from a young man who received the YFV17D yellow fever vaccine. The CDR3 runs from the conserved cysteine through the conserved F or W. A D gene is named only where the DNA matches it firmly. Clone size appears in some rows only: once, few, many, or a class for an expanded clone.

TRBJ2-7 | few | TRBD1 | TRBV18 | CASSPRQGLLYEQYF | TGTGCCAGCTCACCTCGACAGGGCCTTCTCTACGAGCAGTACTTC
TRBJ1-5 | NA | NA | TRBV7-8 | CASSSRAGVNSNQPQHF | TGTGCCAGCAGCTCCAGGGCGGGGGTTAATAGCAATCAGCCCCAGCATTTT
TRBJ2-1 | many | NA | TRBV7-2 | CASSLVVGGEQFF | TGTGCCAGCAGCTTAGTAGTTGGGGGTGAGCAGTTCTTC
TRBJ2-3 | few | TRBD1 | TRBV6-2/TRBV6-3 | CASRPTGRTDTQYF | TGTGCCAGCAGACCGACAGGGCGCACAGATACGCAGTATTTT
TRBJ1-3 | many | NA | TRBV5-6 | CASSLFLMAGNTIYF | TGTGCCAGCAGCTTGTTCCTCATGGCTGGAAACACCATATATTTT
TRBJ2-1 | NA | NA | TRBV10-1 | CASSDGGEQFF | TGCGCCAGCAGTGATGGAGGGGAGCAGTTCTTC
TRBJ2-5 | few | NA | TRBV24-1 | CATSENRDGKGETQYF | TGTGCCACCAGTGAGAACAGGGATGGCAAGGGAGAGACCCAGTACTTC
TRBJ2-6 | many | NA | TRBV20-1 | CSAPDNSGANVLTF | TGCAGTGCGCCGGACAACTCTGGGGCCAACGTCCTGACTTTC
TRBJ1-1 | many | NA | TRBV7-2 | CASSLVMGANTEAFF | TGTGCCAGCAGCTTAGTGATGGGGGCGAACACTGAAGCTTTCTTT
TRBJ2-2 | few | TRBD2 | TRBV4-3 | CASSQELAGSANTGELFF | TGCGCCAGCAGCCAAGAACTAGCGGGGAGCGCGAACACCGGGGAGCTGTTTTTT
TRBJ1-6 | NA | NA | TRBV1 | CTSTEDRSGKSYNSPLHF | TGCACCAGCACCGAAGACAGGTCGGGGAAGTCCTATAATTCACCCCTCCACTTT
TRBJ2-1 | few | NA | TRBV9 | CASSVDEWTYNEQFF | TGTGCCAGCAGCGTAGATGAGTGGACCTACAATGAGCAGTTCTTC
TRBJ1-5 | many | NA | TRBV4-2 | CASSQDKGDFSPQHF | TGTGCCAGCAGCCAAGATAAGGGCGACTTTTCGCCCCAGCATTTT
TRBJ2-1 | many | NA | TRBV4-3 | CASSPWVGNYNEQFF | TGCGCCAGCAGCCCATGGGTAGGGAACTACAATGAGCAGTTCTTC
TRBJ1-1 | few | NA | TRBV21-1 | CASSSLPGGATEAFF | TGTGCCAGCAGCTCCCTCCCGGGGGGGGCCACTGAAGCTTTCTTT
TRBJ2-3 | few | NA | TRBV18 | CASSPVGGGDTQYF | TGTGCCAGCTCACCTGTCGGGGGAGGTGATACGCAGTATTTT
TRBJ1-4 | few | NA | TRBV5-8 | CASSPRGTLPEKLFF | TGTGCCAGCAGCCCCCGAGGGACACTTCCTGAAAAACTGTTTTTT
TRBJ2-3 | many | NA | TRBV20-1 | CSASRGDSISTDTQYF | TGCAGTGCCTCGAGGGGGGACAGCATTAGCACAGATACGCAGTATTTT
TRBJ2-1 | few | NA | TRBV7-9 | CASSLDEGDEQFF | TGTGCCAGCAGCTTAGACGAAGGGGATGAGCAGTTCTTC
TRBJ2-5 | NA | TRBD1 | TRBV20-1 | CSARPIEGQGAQQETQYF | TGCAGTGCTAGACCTATTGAGGGACAGGGTGCTCAGCAAGAGACCCAGTACTTC
TRBJ1-1 | NA | TRBD1 | TRBV11-2 | CASSAGQGGRAFF | TGTGCCAGCAGCGCAGGACAGGGCGGTCGCGCTTTCTTT
TRBJ2-3 | many | NA | TRBV7-8 | CASSLRTLLADTQYF | TGTGCCAGCAGCCTCCGGACCCTCCTCGCCGATACGCAGTATTTT
TRBJ1-2 | few | TRBD1 | TRBV29-1 | CSVGTGGYGYTF | TGCAGCGTCGGGACAGGGGGCTATGGCTACACCTTC
TRBJ2-3 | few | TRBD1 | TRBV29-1 | CSVRGGSTDTQYF | TGCAGCGTTCGAGGGGGCAGCACAGATACGCAGTATTTT
TRBJ2-1 | NA | NA | TRBV18 | CASGSSYNEQFF | TGTGCCAGCGGATCCTCCTACAATGAGCAGTTCTTC
TRBJ1-5 | many | NA | TRBV12-3/TRBV12-4 | CASGGYSNQPQHF | TGTGCCAGTGGCGGGTATAGCAATCAGCCCCAGCATTTT
TRBJ2-1 | few | TRBD2 | TRBV6-2/TRBV6-3 | CASSRRLAGDVSYEQFF | TGTGCCAGCAGTCGACGACTAGCGGGGGATGTCTCCTATGAGCAGTTCTTC
TRBJ1-6 | NA | NA | TRBV29-1 | CSAGDTSPLHF | TGCAGCGCCGGGGACACCTCACCCCTCCACTTT
TRBJ1-1 | NA | NA | TRBV20-1 | CSASPPPQDTEAFF | TGCAGTGCTAGCCCGCCGCCTCAGGACACTGAAGCTTTCTTT
TRBJ2-5 | few | TRBD2 | TRBV20-1 | CSARAVAGLQETQYF | TGCAGTGCTAGAGCTGTAGCGGGGCTCCAAGAGACCCAGTACTTC
TRBJ2-3 | few | NA | TRBV7-9 | CASGWSHTDTQYF | TGTGCCAGTGGTTGGAGTCACACAGATACGCAGTATTTT
TRBJ2-5 | few | NA | TRBV14 | CASSVTVMGTQYF | TGTGCCAGCAGCGTAACGGTGATGGGGACCCAGTACTTC
TRBJ2-5 | many | NA | TRBV12-3/TRBV12-4 | CASSLAFRDGKTQYF | TGTGCCAGCAGTTTAGCCTTCCGGGACGGAAAGACCCAGTACTTC
TRBJ2-5 | many | TRBD1 | TRBV29-1 | CSATGTGGGETQYF | TGCAGCGCTACCGGGACAGGGGGAGGGGAGACCCAGTACTTC
TRBJ2-7 | NA | TRBD1 | TRBV19 | CASSITTRGRVDEQYF | TGTGCCAGTAGTATAACCACCAGGGGGCGCGTTGACGAGCAGTACTTC
TRBJ1-6 | NA | NA | TRBV27 | CASSPSLFYSPLHF | TGTGCCAGCAGCCCGAGTCTTTTTTATTCACCCCTCCACTTT
TRBJ1-3 | NA | NA | TRBV29-1 | CSVVVSGNTIYF | TGCAGCGTGGTGGTCTCTGGAAACACCATATATTTT
TRBJ1-5 | many | TRBD1 | TRBV12-3/TRBV12-4 | CASSADRGTQPQHF | TGTGCCAGCAGTGCTGACAGGGGAACCCAGCCCCAGCATTTT
TRBJ1-2 | few | NA | TRBV6-5 | CASSYARTNYGYTF | TGTGCCAGCAGTTATGCCAGGACTAACTATGGCTACACCTTC
TRBJ2-3 | many | NA | TRBV20-1 | CSAMSDSDTQYF | TGCAGTGCTATGTCGGATTCTGATACGCAGTATTTT
TRBJ1-1 | NA | TRBD1 | TRBV9 | CASSGRRGGADTEAFF | TGTGCCAGCAGCGGGCGTCGAGGGGGCGCGGACACTGAAGCTTTCTTT
TRBJ1-5 | NA | NA | TRBV2 | CASSEVSGDLSNQPQHF | TGTGCCAGCAGTGAAGTTTCCGGTGACCTTAGCAATCAGCCCCAGCATTTT
TRBJ2-5 | many | NA | TRBV5-4 | CASSFAGPNQETQYF | TGTGCCAGCAGCTTTGCCGGGCCAAACCAAGAGACCCAGTACTTC
TRBJ2-3 | many | NA | TRBV20-1 | CSARVDGSDTQYF | TGCAGTGCTAGAGTAGACGGGTCAGATACGCAGTATTTT
TRBJ1-5 | many | TRBD1 | TRBV6-1 | CASSEVPTGEQPQHF | TGTGCCAGCAGTGAAGTCCCCACAGGGGAACAGCCCCAGCATTTT
TRBJ2-5 | few | NA | TRBV18 | CASSPPDRQETQYF | TGTGCCAGCTCACCACCTGACAGGCAAGAGACCCAGTACTTC
TRBJ2-3 | many | TRBD1 | TRBV20-1 | CSARRTGVGDTQYF | TGCAGTGCTAGGCGGACAGGGGTAGGAGATACGCAGTATTTT
TRBJ2-2 | many | NA | TRBV11-3 | CASSSRGEHTGELFF | TGTGCCAGCAGCTCCCGAGGGGAGCACACCGGGGAGCTGTTTTTT
TRBJ1-2 | few | NA | TRBV19 | CACRRAESGYTF | TGTGCCTGTCGTCGAGCGGAGTCTGGCTACACCTTC
TRBJ2-5 | many | NA | TRBV5-1 | CASSLVGAETQYF | TGTGCCAGCAGCTTAGTGGGGGCCGAGACCCAGTACTTC
TRBJ1-2 | many | NA | TRBV7-3 | CASSPGTHQEGYTF | TGTGCCAGCAGCCCTGGGACTCACCAAGAGGGCTACACCTTC
TRBJ2-5 | few | TRBD2 | TRBV7-2 | CASSLVGGGAETQYF | TGTGCCAGCAGCTTAGTCGGCGGGGGGGCGGAGACCCAGTACTTC